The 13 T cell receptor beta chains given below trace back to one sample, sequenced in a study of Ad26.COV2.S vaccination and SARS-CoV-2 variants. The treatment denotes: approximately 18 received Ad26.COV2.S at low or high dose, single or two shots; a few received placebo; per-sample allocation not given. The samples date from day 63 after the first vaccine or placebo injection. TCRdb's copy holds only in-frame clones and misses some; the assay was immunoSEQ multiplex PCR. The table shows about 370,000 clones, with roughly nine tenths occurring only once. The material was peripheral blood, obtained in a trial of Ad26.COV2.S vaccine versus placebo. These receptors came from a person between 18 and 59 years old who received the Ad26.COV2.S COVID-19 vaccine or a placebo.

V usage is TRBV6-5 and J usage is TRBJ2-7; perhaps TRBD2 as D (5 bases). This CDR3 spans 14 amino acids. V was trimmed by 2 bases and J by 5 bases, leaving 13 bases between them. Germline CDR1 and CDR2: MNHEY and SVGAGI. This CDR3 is CASSYAGRRNEQYF. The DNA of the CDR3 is TGTGCCAGCAGTTACGCGGGTCGTCGGAACGAGCAGTACTTC.

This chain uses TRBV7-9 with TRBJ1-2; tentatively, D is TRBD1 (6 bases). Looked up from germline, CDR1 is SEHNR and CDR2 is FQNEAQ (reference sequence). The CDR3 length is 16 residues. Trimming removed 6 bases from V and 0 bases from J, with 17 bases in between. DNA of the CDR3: TGTGCCAGCAGTTTTGTTGGACAGAGGGCTAACTATGGCTACACCTTC. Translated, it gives CASSFVGQRANYGYTF.

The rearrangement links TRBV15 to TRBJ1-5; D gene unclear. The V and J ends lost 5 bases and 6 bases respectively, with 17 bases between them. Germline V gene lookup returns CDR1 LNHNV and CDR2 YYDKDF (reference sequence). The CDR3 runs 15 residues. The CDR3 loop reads CATSFGRLMGQPQHF. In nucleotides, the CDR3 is TGTGCCACCAGCTTCGGCCGGTTGATGGGTCAGCCCCAGCATTTT.

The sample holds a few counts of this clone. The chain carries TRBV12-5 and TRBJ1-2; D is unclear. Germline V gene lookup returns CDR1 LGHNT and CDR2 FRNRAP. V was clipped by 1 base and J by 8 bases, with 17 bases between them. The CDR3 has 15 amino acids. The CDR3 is CASGLAAEGEWGYTF. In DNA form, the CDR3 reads TGTGCTAGTGGTTTGGCGGCTGAGGGAGAGTGGGGCTACACCTTC.

The CDR3 DNA reads as TGTGCCAGCAGTTACTCCAGGTCCTACGAGCAGTACTTC. It encodes CASSYSRSYEQYF. The chain links TRBV6-6 to TRBJ2-7; D gene ambiguous. This CDR3 is built from 13 residues. Trimming pared 0 bases from V and 1 base from J, leaving 4 bases between. Germline V gene sequence: CDR1 MNHNY, CDR2 SVGAGI (reference sequence).

DNA of the CDR3: TGTGCCAGCAGCGTAGAGGCGGGGGGCCACAATGAGCAGTTCTTC. It translates to CASSVEAGGHNEQFF. The chain has TRBV9 and TRBJ2-1; 8 bases match TRBD2. CDR3 size: 15 residues. V lost 0 bases and J lost 5; bases outside the gene matches: 4. The germline V gene encodes CDR1 SGDLS and CDR2 YYNGEE.

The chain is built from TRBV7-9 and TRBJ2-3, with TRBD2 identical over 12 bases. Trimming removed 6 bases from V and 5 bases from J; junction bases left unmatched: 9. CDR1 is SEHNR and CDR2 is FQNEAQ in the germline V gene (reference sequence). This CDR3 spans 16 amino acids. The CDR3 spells CASRPTSGGPQDTQYF. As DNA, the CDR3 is TGTGCCAGCAGGCCGACTAGCGGGGGCCCGCAAGATACGCAGTATTTT.

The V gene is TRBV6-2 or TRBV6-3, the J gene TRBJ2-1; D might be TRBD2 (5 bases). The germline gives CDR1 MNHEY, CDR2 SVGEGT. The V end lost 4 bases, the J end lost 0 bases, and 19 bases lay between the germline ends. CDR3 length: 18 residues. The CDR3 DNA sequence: TGTGCCAGCAGTTCCCGACCTCATAGCGAGGGCTCCTACAATGAGCAGTTCTTC. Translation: CASSSRPHSEGSYNEQFF.

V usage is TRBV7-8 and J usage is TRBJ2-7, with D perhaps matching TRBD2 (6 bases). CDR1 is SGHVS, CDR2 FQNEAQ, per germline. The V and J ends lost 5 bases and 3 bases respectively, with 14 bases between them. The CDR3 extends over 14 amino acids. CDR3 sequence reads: CASSIGLLGYEQYF. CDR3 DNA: TGTGCCAGCAGCATTGGACTACTCGGCTACGAGCAGTACTTC.

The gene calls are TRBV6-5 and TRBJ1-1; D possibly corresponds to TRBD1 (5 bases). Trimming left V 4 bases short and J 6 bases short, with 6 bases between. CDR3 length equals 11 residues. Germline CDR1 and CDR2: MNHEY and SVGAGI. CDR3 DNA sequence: TGTGCCAGCAGTTGGGGACCTGAAGCTTTCTTT. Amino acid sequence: CASSWGPEAFF.

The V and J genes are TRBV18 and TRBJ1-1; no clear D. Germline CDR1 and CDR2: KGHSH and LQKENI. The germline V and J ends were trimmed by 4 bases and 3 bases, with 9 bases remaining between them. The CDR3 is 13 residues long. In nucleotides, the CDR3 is TGTGCCAGCTCACAGGGTTCCGACACTGAAGCTTTCTTT. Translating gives CASSQGSDTEAFF.

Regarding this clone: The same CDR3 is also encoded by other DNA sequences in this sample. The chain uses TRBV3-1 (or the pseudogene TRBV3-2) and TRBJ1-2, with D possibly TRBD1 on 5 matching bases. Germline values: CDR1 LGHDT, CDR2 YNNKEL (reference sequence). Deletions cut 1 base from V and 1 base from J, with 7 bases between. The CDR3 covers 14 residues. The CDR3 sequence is CASSQGQHNYGYTF. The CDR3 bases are TGTGCCAGCAGCCAAGGACAGCATAACTATGGCTACACCTTC.

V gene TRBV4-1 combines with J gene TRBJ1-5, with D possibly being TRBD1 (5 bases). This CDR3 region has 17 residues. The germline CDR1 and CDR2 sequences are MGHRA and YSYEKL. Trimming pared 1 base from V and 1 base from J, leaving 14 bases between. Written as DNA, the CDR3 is TGCGCCAGCAGCCAAGGAGGGTTCGGGACGAGCAATCAGCCCCAGCATTTT. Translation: CASSQGGFGTSNQPQHF.